This entry lists 10 T cell receptor delta chains sequenced from one sample in a study of gamma-delta T cells after stem cell transplantation. TCRdb re-called the RT-PCR reads through CATT. Altogether roughly 2,800 delta-chain clones are present, around 1.5% being singletons, with the ten largest covering under 45%. The source material was gamma-delta T cells. The origin of the receptors is a human donor. It is not recorded whose cells these are; they may come from a transplant donor.

This clone is deemed medium-sized (0.01 to 0.1%). Other DNA sequences in this specimen translate into the identical CDR3. This chain uses TRDV2 with TRDJ1; 13 bases are shared with TRDD3. V shed 0 bases and J 2 bases; nucleotides not matched to a gene: 14. The germline CDR1 and CDR2 sequences are GEAIGNYY and EKD. This CDR3 region has 20 residues. CDR3 nucleotide sequence: TGTGCCTGTGACACCGTGCGTACTGGGGGATACGCAGTTTCAACCGATAAACTCATCTTT. Its protein product is CACDTVRTGGYAVSTDKLIF.

This clone showed up just a few times. The protein recorded in TCRdb matches a much larger clone and deviates from this DNA's translation at residue 16, suggesting a read error; the protein here is obtained by translating the DNA. Here the CDR3 reads CALGEPGPCTGGCGRRIF. The CDR3 nucleotides are TGTGCTCTTGGGGAACCAGGCCCCTGTACTGGGGGATGTGGGAGACGCATCTTT. The chain is built from TRDV1 and TRDJ1, with 10 bases matching TRDD3. J gave up 13 bases and V 1 base, and 21 bases lay outside the gene matches. CDR1 TSWWSYY and CDR2 QGS come from the germline V gene. This CDR3 is 18 amino acids long.

In the case of this clone: This likely came from a read error, as a far larger clone is one base away. The same CDR3 arises from other DNA sequences in this sample as well. The chain joins TRDV3 to TRDJ1, with 9 bases fitting TRDD3. Germline loops: CDR1 TVYSNPD, CDR2 GDNSRS (reference sequence). The CDR3 is made up of 15 amino acids. The CDR3 reads CALSGGWDYTDKLIF. CDR3 coding DNA: TGTGCCTTATCTGGGGGATGGGATTACACCGATAAGCTCATCTTT.

This clone was detected a few times. The protein TCRdb lists belongs to a much larger clone and differs from this DNA's translation at residue 4, which points to a read error; the protein shown is made from the DNA. The chain uses TRDV2 and TRDJ1; D remains unclear. There are 13 residues in the CDR3. From germline, CDR1 is GEAIGNYY and CDR2 EKD. The CDR3, as DNA: TGTGCCTGTAACACCGAAGACCACGATAAACTCATCTTT. This gives the protein CACNTEDHDKLIF.

This clone was found a few times. This chain connects TRDV2 to TRDJ1, with 8 bases matching TRDD3. Per germline, CDR1 GEAIGNYY and CDR2 EKD. The CDR3 is 17 residues long. The V segment lost 0 bases and the J segment 0 bases; nucleotides outside the gene matches: 8. CDR3 in DNA: TGTGCCTGTGACACCGTTGGGGGATGGTCGTACACCGATAAACTCATCTTT. It codes for CACDTVGGWSYTDKLIF.

This clone was detected a few times. The amino acid sequence in TCRdb belongs to a much larger clone and departs from this DNA's translation at residue 14, likely a sequencing read error; the sequence shown is translated from the DNA. The chain is built from TRDV2 and TRDJ1, with D tentatively TRDD3 (5 bases). CDR1 is GEAIGNYY, CDR2 EKD, per germline. This CDR3 has 17 amino acids. The CDR3 region is CACDTLGHTRRTDRLIF. The CDR3 nucleotides are TGTGCCTGTGACACTCTGGGACATACCCGACGGACCGATAGACTCATCTTT.

As for this clone: A junction boundary mismatches the germline segment, possibly from a read error. Different DNA sequences within this sample yield the same CDR3. The chain is built from TRDV2 and TRDJ3, with 11 bases fitting TRDD3. Germline values: CDR1 GEAIGNYY, CDR2 EKD. This CDR3 spans 19 amino acids. For the CDR3, the DNA is TGTGCCTGTGACACCGGACTGGGGGATATCTCCTGGGACACCCGACAGATGTTCTTC. The encoded protein is CACDTGLGDISWDTRQMFF.

By frequency in the sample, this clone is large (0.1 to 1%). This same CDR3 is encoded by further DNA sequences in the sample. The gene calls are TRDV2 and TRDJ1, with TRDD3 matching over 13 bases. CDR1 is GEAIGNYY, CDR2 EKD, per germline. The CDR3 covers 18 residues. V trimming: 3 bases; J trimming: 0 bases; junction bases outside the gene matches: 9. The CDR3 region has the DNA TGTGCCTGTGACCAACTGGGGGATACGTATCGGTACACCGATAAACTCATCTTT. This gives the protein CACDQLGDTYRYTDKLIF.

Details on this clone: The likely explanation is a read error, given a far larger clone one base away. This sequence joins TRDV2 and TRDJ1, with 10 bases identical to TRDD3. This CDR3 comprises 16 residues. CDR1 is GEAIGNYY and CDR2 is EKD in the germline V gene. With 3 bases clipped from V and 6 bases from J, the junction kept 12 bases outside the gene matches. The CDR3 DNA reads TGTGCCTGTGACCCAATACTGGGGGATGCCCCGAATAAACTCATCTTT. The encoded protein is CACDPILGDAPNKLIF.

Of note for this clone: This DNA's translation differs at residue 7 from TCRdb's protein, which comes from a much larger clone; a read error is likely, and the protein shown is translated from the DNA. The rearrangement joins TRDV2 to TRDJ1; 11 bases are a match to TRDD3. V lost 3 bases to trimming and J lost 0 bases; unmatched junction nucleotides: 14. The CDR3 is made up of 19 amino acids. Germline V gene data show CDR1 as GEAIGNYY and CDR2 as EKD. DNA for the CDR3: TGTGCCTGTGACCCAGTAATGGGGGATACGCCTTTGTACACCGATAAACTCATCTTT. It specifies CACDPVMGDTPLYTDKLIF.